This T cell receptor beta chain was sequenced for a study of blood T cell repertoires in COVID-19. Germline V gene lookup returns CDR1 MGHRA and CDR2 YSYEKL. V shed 5 bases, J shed 0 bases, and the junction held 7 bases outside the gene matches. The CDR3 loop spans 18 amino acids. Profiled with immunoSEQ multiplex PCR; TCRdb holds only in-frame clones, not every one. The sample lists about 120,000 clones; roughly 79% were seen once. Sequencing input: peripheral blood. The sequence was obtained from a man in his 70s with active or convalescent COVID-19. The V gene is TRBV4-1, the J gene TRBJ2-1, with TRBD2 matching 13 bases. The CDR3 sequence: CASSTGLAGIGSYNEQFF. The CDR3, as DNA: TGCGCCAGCAGCACGGGACTAGCGGGAATAGGCTCCTACAATGAGCAGTTCTTC.